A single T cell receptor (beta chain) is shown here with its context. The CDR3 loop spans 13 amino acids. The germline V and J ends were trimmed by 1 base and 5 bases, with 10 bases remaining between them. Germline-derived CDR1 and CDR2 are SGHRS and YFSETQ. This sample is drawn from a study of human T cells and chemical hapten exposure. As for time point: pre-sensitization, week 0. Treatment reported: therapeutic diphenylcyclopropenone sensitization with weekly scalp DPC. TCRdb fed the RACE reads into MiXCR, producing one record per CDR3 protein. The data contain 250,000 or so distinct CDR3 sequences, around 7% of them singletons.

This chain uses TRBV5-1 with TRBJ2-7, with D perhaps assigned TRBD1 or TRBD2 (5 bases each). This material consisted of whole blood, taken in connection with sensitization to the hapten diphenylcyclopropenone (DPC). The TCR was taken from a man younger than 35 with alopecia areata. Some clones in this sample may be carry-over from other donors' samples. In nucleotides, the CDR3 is TGCGCCAGCAGCTTGAGTGGGGACGACGAGCAGTACGTC. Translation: CASSLSGDDEQYV.